These T cell receptor beta chains were read from a single sample in a study of blood T cell repertoires in COVID-19. This table comes from immunoSEQ multiplex PCR, and its TCRdb copy is limited to in-frame clones, with some not included. The sample contains over 110,000 clones, 88% of which appear only once. Sequencing was carried out using peripheral blood. The source of these receptors is a woman between 50 and 59 years old with acute or convalescent COVID-19. The CDR3 runs from the conserved cysteine through the conserved F or W. The D gene is left open where the match is weak. Not every row has a clone size; where given, it reads once, few, many or a size class.

>NA|TRBJ2-7|NA|TRBV5-1
CASSNRDKNSYEQYF
TGCGCCAGCAGCAACCGGGACAAGAACTCCTACGAGCAGTACTTC
>TRBD1|TRBJ2-5|NA|TRBV10-3
CAISPGTGHISETQYF
TGTGCCATCAGCCCCGGGACAGGGCATATTTCAGAGACCCAGTACTTC
>NA|TRBJ2-5|NA|TRBV9
CASSVVGKGETQYF
TGTGCCAGCAGCGTAGTAGGCAAGGGGGAGACCCAGTACTTC
>NA|TRBJ1-1|NA|TRBV5-3
CARSWSGGPFTNTEAFF
TGTGCCAGAAGCTGGTCGGGGGGCCCCTTCACGAACACTGAAGCTTTCTTT
>TRBD2|TRBJ2-7|NA|TRBV12-5
CASGLSGAFEQYF
TGTGCTAGTGGTTTGAGCGGGGCCTTTGAGCAGTACTTC
>NA|TRBJ1-2|NA|TRBV11-2
CASSSGQFNYGYTF
TGTGCCAGCAGCTCCGGACAGTTTAACTATGGCTACACCTTC
>TRBD1|TRBJ1-2|NA|TRBV29-1
CSVGPGTGGANSYGYTF
TGCAGCGTTGGCCCCGGGACAGGGGGCGCGAATTCCTATGGCTACACCTTC
>NA|TRBJ1-2|NA|TRBV7-2
CASSLAVLTNYGYTF
TGTGCCAGCAGCTTAGCGGTACTGACAAACTATGGCTACACCTTC
>NA|TRBJ1-1|NA|TRBV7-8
CASSYASGATEAFF
TGTGCCAGCAGCTACGCCTCGGGAGCCACTGAAGCTTTCTTT
>NA|TRBJ1-2|once|TRBV11-2
CASSFGGPVSYTF
TGTGCCAGCAGCTTCGGAGGGCCCGTGAGCTACACCTTC
>TRBD1|TRBJ1-5|NA|TRBV18
CASSPTGDLSQPQHF
TGTGCCAGCTCACCAACAGGGGATCTAAGTCAGCCCCAGCATTTT
>NA|TRBJ2-5|NA|TRBV4-2
CASSDRLAGETQYF
TGTGCCAGCAGCGACCGCCTGGCGGGAGAGACCCAGTACTTC
>TRBD2|TRBJ2-1|once|TRBV5-1
CASIFSGGPYNEQFF
TGCGCCAGCATCTTTAGCGGGGGCCCCTACAATGAGCAGTTCTTC
>TRBD2|TRBJ2-3|NA|TRBV5-1
CASSLEGLSSGATDTQYF
TGCGCCAGCAGCTTGGAAGGGCTATCTAGCGGGGCTACAGATACGCAGTATTTT
>TRBD1|TRBJ1-1|NA|TRBV10-1
CASTKWGTGNTEAFF
TGCGCCAGCACCAAGTGGGGGACAGGGAACACTGAAGCTTTCTTT
>NA|TRBJ1-1|NA|TRBV18
CASSPPRTLTTEAFF
TGTGCCAGCTCACCCCCTCGGACTCTAACGACTGAAGCTTTCTTT
>NA|TRBJ2-7|NA|TRBV20-1
CSARDNYEQYF
TGCAGTGCTAGAGATAATTACGAGCAGTACTTC
>NA|TRBJ1-2|NA|TRBV12-3/TRBV12-4
CASSSGNYGYTF
TGTGCCAGCAGTTCCGGGAACTATGGCTACACCTTC
>NA|TRBJ1-1|once|TRBV5-4
CASRRDIGDTEAFF
TGTGCCAGCAGAAGGGACATAGGGGACACTGAAGCTTTCTTT
>TRBD2|TRBJ2-1|NA|TRBV19
CASSWREFHNEQFF
TGTGCCAGTAGTTGGCGGGAGTTCCACAATGAGCAGTTCTTC
>NA|TRBJ1-6|NA|TRBV6-5
CASNIDSSYNSPLHF
TGTGCCAGCAACATCGACAGCTCCTATAATTCACCCCTCCACTTT
>NA|TRBJ1-3|few|TRBV9
CASSVGGNSGNTIYF
TGTGCCAGCAGCGTTGGGGGGAACTCTGGAAACACCATATATTTT
>TRBD1|TRBJ2-1|NA|TRBV28
CASRDRGGNEQFF
TGTGCCAGCAGAGACAGGGGAGGCAATGAGCAGTTCTTC
>TRBD2|TRBJ2-5|NA|TRBV30
CAWSRTSVEETQYF
TGTGCCTGGAGCCGGACTAGCGTTGAAGAGACCCAGTACTTC
>NA|TRBJ2-7|NA|TRBV6-6
CASRPQDSSYEQYF
TGTGCCAGTAGGCCACAGGATTCCTCCTACGAGCAGTACTTC
>NA|TRBJ1-2|NA|TRBV15
CATSSPGQSFYGYTF
TGTGCCACCAGCAGCCCCGGACAGTCCTTCTATGGCTACACCTTC
>TRBD2|TRBJ2-1|NA|TRBV7-9
CASSFPSGRANEQFF
TGTGCCAGCAGCTTTCCAAGCGGGAGGGCGAATGAGCAGTTCTTC
>NA|TRBJ2-5|NA|TRBV15
CATSKLGAQETQYF
TGTGCCACCAGCAAGTTAGGGGCCCAAGAGACCCAGTACTTC
>NA|TRBJ1-5|NA|TRBV19
CASSRLGWSGGQPQHF
TGTGCCAGTTCCCGGTTGGGGTGGAGTGGAGGTCAGCCCCAGCATTTT
>TRBD2|TRBJ2-7|NA|TRBV7-8
CASSLAIGQSLVLAGGYEQYF
TGTGCCAGCAGCTTAGCAATTGGACAGTCTCTCGTCCTAGCGGGAGGGTACGAGCAGTACTTC
>NA|TRBJ1-5|NA|TRBV7-9
CASSSVMGGQPQHF
TGTGCCAGCAGCTCGGTGATGGGGGGTCAGCCCCAGCATTTT
>NA|TRBJ2-3|NA|TRBV27
CASRGTSTDTQYF
TGTGCCAGCAGGGGGACTAGCACAGATACGCAGTATTTT
>TRBD2|TRBJ2-1|NA|TRBV27
CASAMSGVTYNEQFF
TGTGCCAGCGCGATGAGCGGGGTGACCTACAATGAGCAGTTCTTC
>TRBD1|TRBJ1-2|NA|TRBV3-1/TRBV3-2
CASSQTGTNYGYTF
TGTGCCAGCAGCCAGACAGGGACGAACTATGGCTACACCTTC